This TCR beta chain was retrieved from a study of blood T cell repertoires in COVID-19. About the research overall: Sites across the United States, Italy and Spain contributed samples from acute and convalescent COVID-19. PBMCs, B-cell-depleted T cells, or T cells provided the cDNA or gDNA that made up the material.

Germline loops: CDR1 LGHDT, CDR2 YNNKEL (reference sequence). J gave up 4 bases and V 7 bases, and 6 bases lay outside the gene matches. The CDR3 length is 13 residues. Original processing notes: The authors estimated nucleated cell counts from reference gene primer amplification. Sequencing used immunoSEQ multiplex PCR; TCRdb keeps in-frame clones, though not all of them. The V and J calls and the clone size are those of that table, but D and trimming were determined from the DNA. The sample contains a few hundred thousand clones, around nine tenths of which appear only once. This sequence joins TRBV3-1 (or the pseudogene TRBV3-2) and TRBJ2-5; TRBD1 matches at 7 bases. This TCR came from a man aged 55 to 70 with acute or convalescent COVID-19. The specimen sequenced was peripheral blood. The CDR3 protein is CASTFTGVETQYF. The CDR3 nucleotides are TGTGCCAGCACCTTTACAGGGGTAGAGACCCAGTACTTC.